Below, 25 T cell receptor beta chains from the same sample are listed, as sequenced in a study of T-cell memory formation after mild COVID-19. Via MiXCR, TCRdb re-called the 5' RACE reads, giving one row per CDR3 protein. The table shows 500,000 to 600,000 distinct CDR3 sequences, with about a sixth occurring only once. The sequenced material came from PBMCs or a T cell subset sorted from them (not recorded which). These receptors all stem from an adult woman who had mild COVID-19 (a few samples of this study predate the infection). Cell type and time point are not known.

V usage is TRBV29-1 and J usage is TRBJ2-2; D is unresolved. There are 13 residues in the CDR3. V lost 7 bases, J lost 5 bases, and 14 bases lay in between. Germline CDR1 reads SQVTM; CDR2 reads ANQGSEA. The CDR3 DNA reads TGCAGCGGCGCCACGGGCGTGACCGGGGAGCTGTTTTTT. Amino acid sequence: CSGATGVTGELFF.

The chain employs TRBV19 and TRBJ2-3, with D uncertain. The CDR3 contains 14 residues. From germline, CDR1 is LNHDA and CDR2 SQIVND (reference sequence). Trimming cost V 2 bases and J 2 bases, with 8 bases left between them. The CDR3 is CASSIQVNTDTQYF. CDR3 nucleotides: TGTGCCAGTAGTATACAGGTCAACACAGATACGCAGTATTTT.

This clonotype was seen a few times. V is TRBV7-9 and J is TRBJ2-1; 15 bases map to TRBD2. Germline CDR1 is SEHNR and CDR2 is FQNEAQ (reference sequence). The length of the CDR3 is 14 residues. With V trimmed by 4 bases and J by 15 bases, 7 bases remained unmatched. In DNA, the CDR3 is TGTGCCAGCAGCTCGGGACTAGCGGGAGGATTTCTGTTCTTC. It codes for CASSSGLAGGFLFF.

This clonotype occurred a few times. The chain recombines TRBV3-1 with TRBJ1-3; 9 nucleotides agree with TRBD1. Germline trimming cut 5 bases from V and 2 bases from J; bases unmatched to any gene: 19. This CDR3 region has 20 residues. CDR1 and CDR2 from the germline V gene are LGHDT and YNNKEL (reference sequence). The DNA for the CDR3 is TGTGCCAGCAGCACAAGCTGGGGACAGGGTAACTCTGCGGCTGGAAACACCATATATTTT. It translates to CASSTSWGQGNSAAGNTIYF.

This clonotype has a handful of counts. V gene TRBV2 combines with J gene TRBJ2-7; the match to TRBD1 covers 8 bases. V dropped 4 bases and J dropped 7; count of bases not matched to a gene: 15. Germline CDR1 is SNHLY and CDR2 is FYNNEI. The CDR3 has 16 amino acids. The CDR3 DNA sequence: TGTGCCAGCAGTGCCGGACCATCAGGGGGCGGTTTTGAGCAGTACTTC. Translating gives CASSAGPSGGGFEQYF.

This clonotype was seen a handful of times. CDR3 amino acids: CASRGGLAGALWGYNEQFF. The CDR3 DNA follows: TGTGCCAGCAGGGGGGGACTAGCGGGAGCGCTATGGGGATACAATGAGCAGTTCTTC. This rearrangement joins TRBV7-2 to TRBJ2-1, with 14 bases matching TRBD2. This CDR3 is 19 amino acids long. Trimming took 6 bases from V and 4 from J; bases not matched to a gene: 14. The germline CDR1 and CDR2 sequences are SGHTA and FQGNSA.

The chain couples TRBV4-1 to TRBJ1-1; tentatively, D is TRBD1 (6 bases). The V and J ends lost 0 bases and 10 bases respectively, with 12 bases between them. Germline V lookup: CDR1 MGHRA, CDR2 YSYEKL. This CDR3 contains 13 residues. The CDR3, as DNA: TGCGCCAGCAGCCAAGAGAGGTTCAGGGGAGCTTTCTTT. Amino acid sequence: CASSQERFRGAFF.

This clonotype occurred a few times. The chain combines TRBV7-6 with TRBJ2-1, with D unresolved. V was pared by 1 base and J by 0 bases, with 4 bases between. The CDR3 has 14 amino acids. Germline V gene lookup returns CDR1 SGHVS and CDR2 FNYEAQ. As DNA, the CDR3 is TGTGCCAGCAGCTTAGAGAACTCCTACAATGAGCAGTTCTTC. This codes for CASSLENSYNEQFF. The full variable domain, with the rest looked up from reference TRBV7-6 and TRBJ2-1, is GAGVSQSPRYKVTKRGQDVALRCDPISGHVSLYWYRQALGQGPEFLTYFNYEAQQDKSGLPNDRFSAERPEGSISTLTIQRTEQRDSAMYRCASSLENSYNEQFFGPGTRLTVL.

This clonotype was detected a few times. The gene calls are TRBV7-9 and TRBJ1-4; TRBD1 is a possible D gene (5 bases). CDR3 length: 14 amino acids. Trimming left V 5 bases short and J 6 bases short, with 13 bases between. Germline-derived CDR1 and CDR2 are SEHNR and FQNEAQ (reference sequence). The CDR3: CASSPPVGDEKLFF. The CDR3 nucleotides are TGTGCCAGCAGCCCACCGGTGGGGGATGAAAAACTGTTTTTT.

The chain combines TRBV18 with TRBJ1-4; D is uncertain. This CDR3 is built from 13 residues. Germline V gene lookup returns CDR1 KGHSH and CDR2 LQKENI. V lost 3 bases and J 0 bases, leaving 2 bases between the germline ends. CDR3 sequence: CASSPTTNEKLFF. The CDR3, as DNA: TGTGCCAGCTCACCCACAACTAATGAAAAACTGTTTTTT. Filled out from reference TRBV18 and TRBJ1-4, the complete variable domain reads NAGVMQNPRHLVRRRGQEARLRCSPMKGHSHVYWYRQLPEEGLKFMVYLQKENIIDESGMPKERFSAEFPKEGPSILRIQQVVRGDSAAYFCASSPTTNEKLFFGSGTQLSVL.

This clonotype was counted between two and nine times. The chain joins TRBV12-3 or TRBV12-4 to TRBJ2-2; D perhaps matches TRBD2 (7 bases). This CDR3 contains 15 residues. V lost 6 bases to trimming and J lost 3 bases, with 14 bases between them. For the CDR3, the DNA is TGTGCCAGCAGCCGAGGGGGGGGTGACACCGGGGAGCTGTTTTTT. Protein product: CASSRGGGDTGELFF.

In DNA form, the CDR3 reads TGCAGCGTGAAAGACAGGGGAGATAACTATGGCTACACCTTC. This codes for CSVKDRGDNYGYTF. This chain links TRBV29-1 with TRBJ1-2, with 8 nucleotides matching TRBD1. The CDR3 has 14 amino acids. The junction had 7 bases not matched to a gene; V was cut back by 6 bases and J by 1 base. The germline V gene encodes CDR1 SQVTM and CDR2 ANQGSEA.

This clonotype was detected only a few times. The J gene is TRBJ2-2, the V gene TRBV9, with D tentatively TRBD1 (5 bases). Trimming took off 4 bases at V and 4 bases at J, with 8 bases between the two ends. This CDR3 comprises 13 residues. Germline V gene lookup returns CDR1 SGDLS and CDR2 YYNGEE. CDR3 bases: TGTGCCAGCAGCACCCAGGGCACCGGGGAGCTGTTTTTT. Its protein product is CASSTQGTGELFF. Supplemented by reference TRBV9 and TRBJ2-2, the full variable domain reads DSGVTQTPKHLITATGQRVTLRCSPRSGDLSVYWYQQSLDQGLQFLIQYYNGEERAKGNILERFSAQQFPDLHSELNLSSLELGDSALYFCASSTQGTGELFFGEGSRLTVL.

This chain's CDR3 is CASSQEGGSPYEQYF. The CDR3 DNA reads TGCGCCAGCAGCCAAGAAGGCGGGAGCCCCTACGAGCAGTACTTC. V is TRBV4-3 and J is TRBJ2-7; 7 nucleotides align to TRBD2. V lost 0 bases and J lost 2; bases outside the gene matches: 4. The CDR3 runs to 15 residues. Germline V gene sequence: CDR1 LGHNA, CDR2 YSLEER.

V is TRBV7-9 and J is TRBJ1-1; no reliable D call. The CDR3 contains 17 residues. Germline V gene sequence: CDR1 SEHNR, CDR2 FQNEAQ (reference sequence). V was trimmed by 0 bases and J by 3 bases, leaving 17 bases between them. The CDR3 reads CASSLASSVLVDTEAFF. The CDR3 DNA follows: TGTGCCAGCAGCTTAGCCTCATCGGTATTGGTGGACACTGAAGCTTTCTTT.

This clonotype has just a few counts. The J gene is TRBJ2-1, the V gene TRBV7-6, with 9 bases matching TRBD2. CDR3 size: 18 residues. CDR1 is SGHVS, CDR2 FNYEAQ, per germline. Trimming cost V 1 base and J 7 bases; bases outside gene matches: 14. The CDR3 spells CASSLGAGGSGRLNEQFF. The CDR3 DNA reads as TGTGCCAGCAGCTTAGGGGCCGGTGGGAGCGGGAGGTTGAATGAGCAGTTCTTC.

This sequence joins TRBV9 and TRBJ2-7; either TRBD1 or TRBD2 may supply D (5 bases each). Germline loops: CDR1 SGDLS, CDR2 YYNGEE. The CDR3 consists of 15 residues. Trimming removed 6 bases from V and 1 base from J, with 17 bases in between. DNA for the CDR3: TGTGCCAGCACCCGAGAGGGGTCCCCGTCCTACGAGCAGTACTTC. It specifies CASTREGSPSYEQYF.

DNA of the CDR3: TGTGCCAGCAGCTTAGCAAGACTAGTTAGGGGGTACAATGAGCAGTTCTTC. This encodes CASSLARLVRGYNEQFF. The chain couples TRBV11-2 to TRBJ2-1; TRBD1 or TRBD2 may be the D gene (6 bases each). CDR3 size: 17 residues. Trimming took off 1 base at V and 4 bases at J, with 17 bases between the two ends. Looked up from germline, CDR1 is SGHAT and CDR2 is FQNNGV.

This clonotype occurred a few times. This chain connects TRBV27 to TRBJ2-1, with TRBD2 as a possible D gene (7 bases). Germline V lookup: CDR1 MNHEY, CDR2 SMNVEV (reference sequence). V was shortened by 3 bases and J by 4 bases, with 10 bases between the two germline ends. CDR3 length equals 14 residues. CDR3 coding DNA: TGTGCCAGCAGTTTCCGGGGGGCGTACAATGAGCAGTTCTTC. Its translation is CASSFRGAYNEQFF.

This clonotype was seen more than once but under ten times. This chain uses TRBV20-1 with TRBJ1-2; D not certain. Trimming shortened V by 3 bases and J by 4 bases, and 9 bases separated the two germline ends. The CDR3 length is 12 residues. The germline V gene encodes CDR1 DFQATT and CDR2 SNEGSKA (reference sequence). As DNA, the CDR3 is TGCAGTGCTAGGAGGGAAAGCTATGGCTACACCTTC. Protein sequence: CSARRESYGYTF.

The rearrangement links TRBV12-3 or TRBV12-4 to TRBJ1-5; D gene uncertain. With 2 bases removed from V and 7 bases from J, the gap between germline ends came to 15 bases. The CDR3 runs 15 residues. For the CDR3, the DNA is TGTGCCAGCAGTTTAAACGGCTTCAAGGCGCAGCCCCAGCATTTT. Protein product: CASSLNGFKAQPQHF.

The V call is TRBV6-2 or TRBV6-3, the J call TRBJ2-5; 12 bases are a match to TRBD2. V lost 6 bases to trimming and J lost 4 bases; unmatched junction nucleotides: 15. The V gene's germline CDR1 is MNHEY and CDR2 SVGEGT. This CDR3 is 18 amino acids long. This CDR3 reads CASSLPKTSGSTRETQYF. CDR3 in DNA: TGTGCCAGCAGCCTCCCTAAGACTAGCGGGAGCACCAGAGAGACCCAGTACTTC.

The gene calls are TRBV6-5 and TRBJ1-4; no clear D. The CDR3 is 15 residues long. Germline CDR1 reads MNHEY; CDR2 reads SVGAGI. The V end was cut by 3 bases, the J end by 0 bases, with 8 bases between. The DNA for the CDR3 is TGTGCCAGCAGTTATGGAACCTCAACTAATGAAAAACTGTTTTTT. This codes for CASSYGTSTNEKLFF.

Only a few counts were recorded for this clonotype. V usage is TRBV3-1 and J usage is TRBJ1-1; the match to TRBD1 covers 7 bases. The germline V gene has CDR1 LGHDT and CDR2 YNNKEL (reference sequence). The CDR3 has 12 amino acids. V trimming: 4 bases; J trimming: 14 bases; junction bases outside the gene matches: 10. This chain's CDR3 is CASSPLGQKGFF. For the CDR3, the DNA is TGTGCCAGCAGCCCGCTGGGACAGAAGGGCTTCTTT.

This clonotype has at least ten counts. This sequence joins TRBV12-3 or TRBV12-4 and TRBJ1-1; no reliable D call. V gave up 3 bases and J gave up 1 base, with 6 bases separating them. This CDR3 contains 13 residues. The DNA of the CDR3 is TGTGCCAGCAGTTTTCGGGAGAACACTGAAGCTTTCTTT. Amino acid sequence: CASSFRENTEAFF.